This T cell receptor (beta chain) is drawn from a study of shared clonotypes between healthy human individuals. Findings and caveats of the study: How much donors shared clonotypes was expected to be affected by sequencing depth.

About this clone: Its specificity is unknown.

The repertoire was sequenced with immunoSEQ multiplex PCR; TCRdb's copy has only in-frame clones and lacks some. Of some 600,000 clones listed, approximately 96% are singletons. Naive CD8 cells were CD45RO-negative, positively selected for CCR7, excluding terminally differentiated effector memory CD45RA+ cells. Recent acute infections and vaccinations were absent in the healthy HIV-negative adult donors. Unmatched junction bases numbered 6, after V lost 2 bases and J lost 8 bases. Germline assignment: CDR1 MDHEN and CDR2 SYDVKM. This CDR3 comprises 14 residues. This chain joins TRBV28 and TRBJ2-3; the match to TRBD1 covers 8 bases. The receptor was isolated from a woman in her twenties or thirties in good health. Sample: naive CD8+ T cells sorted from blood. The CDR3 protein is CASSLTGGELTQYF. The DNA of the CDR3 is TGTGCCAGCAGTTTAACAGGGGGAGAGCTTACGCAGTATTTT.